The clone carrying this TCR beta chain was counted ten times or more. The data derive from a study of T-cell memory formation after mild COVID-19. TCRdb itself ran the 5' RACE reads through MiXCR, one entry per CDR3 protein. The data show tens of thousands of distinct CDR3 sequences, about 6.7% seen once. Germline V gene sequence: CDR1 SGHRS, CDR2 YFSETQ. V lost 5 bases to trimming and J lost 2 bases, with 15 bases between them. The CDR3 runs to 15 residues. This TCR was recovered from an adult who had mild COVID-19 (a few samples of this study predate the infection). Cell type and time point are not known. This chain links TRBV5-1 with TRBJ2-3; TRBD1 or TRBD2 may be the D gene (5 bases each). The source material was PBMCs or a T cell subset sorted from them (not recorded which). DNA for the CDR3: TGCGCCAGCAGATCCTCGGGGACGGCCACAGATACGCAGTATTTT. This gives the protein CASRSSGTATDTQYF.